These 12 T cell receptor beta chains were sequenced from one sample in a study of regulatory T cells in long-lasting Graves disease. Time point meaning: newly diagnosed GD, antithyroid drugs for less than 3 months. Making the TCR library involved RNA that had been extracted from PBMCs. Investigators prepared the TCR beta libraries by applying iRepertoire HTBI primers and Arm-PCR of CDR3 regions. TCRdb processed the multiplex PCR reads anew with MiXCR; each CDR3 protein has one entry. The repertoire holds 620,000 or so distinct CDR3 sequences, with roughly 15% as singletons. This sample also appeared in a second study, on T cells in Graves' hyperthyroidism and ophthalmopathy.

The source was peripheral blood mononuclear cells (PBMCs), collected at new diagnosis, from a patient treated with antithyroid drugs. The receptors here all came from a woman aged 25 to 39 with Graves disease.

This clonotype was seen only a few times. V and J are TRBV14 and TRBJ1-1; tentative D call: TRBD1 (5 bases). The CDR3 loop spans 13 amino acids. The V gene's germline CDR1 is SGHDN and CDR2 FVKESK. Trimming left V 4 bases short and J 8 bases short, with 14 bases between. The CDR3 DNA follows: TGTGCCAGCAGCCCAATGGGACCCTTGGAAGCTTTCTTT. This encodes CASSPMGPLEAFF.

V is TRBV19 and J is TRBJ2-4; D perhaps matches TRBD1 (6 bases). Germline V gene sequence: CDR1 LNHDA, CDR2 SQIVND (reference sequence). Trimming removed 3 bases from V and 7 bases from J, with 13 bases in between. The CDR3 contains 14 residues. The DNA for the CDR3 is TGTGCCAGTAGTATTATGGGGCAGGGGAACATTCAGTACTTC. Protein sequence: CASSIMGQGNIQYF.

This clonotype has at least ten counts. This chain joins TRBV7-2 and TRBJ2-1; 13 positions agree with TRBD2. In germline, CDR1 is SGHTA, CDR2 FQGNSA. There are 16 residues in the CDR3. V was pared by 4 bases and J by 4 bases, with 4 bases of the junction left unmatched. CDR3 in amino acids: CASSYGLAGAYNEQFF. CDR3 nucleotides: TGTGCCAGCAGCTACGGACTAGCGGGAGCGTACAATGAGCAGTTCTTC.

CDR3 protein: CASSNERLAVGYQETQYF. As DNA, the CDR3 is TGTGCCAGCAGTAACGAGAGACTAGCGGTTGGGTACCAAGAGACCCAGTACTTC. This chain uses TRBV6-1 with TRBJ2-5; TRBD2 matches 9 bases. V trimming: 5 bases; J trimming: 0 bases; junction bases outside the gene matches: 13. Germline CDR1 and CDR2: MNHNS and SASEGT. This CDR3 has 18 residues.

The chain carries TRBV4-1 and TRBJ1-1; D is undetermined. In germline, CDR1 is MGHRA, CDR2 YSYEKL. V dropped 4 bases and J dropped 1 base, with 10 bases sitting between them. The CDR3 spans 14 residues. CDR3 sequence reads: CASSRRLTNTEAFF. The CDR3 nucleotides are TGCGCCAGCAGCCGCAGGTTGACGAACACTGAAGCTTTCTTT.

This sequence joins TRBV7-9 and TRBJ1-5, with a weak D call TRBD1 (5 bases). Looked up from germline, CDR1 is SEHNR and CDR2 is FQNEAQ (reference sequence). CDR3 length: 18 amino acids. V was cut by 0 bases and J by 1 base, with 16 bases left in between. The CDR3: CASSLASSRDGSNQPQHF. CDR3 bases: TGTGCCAGCAGCTTAGCGAGTTCCCGGGACGGCAGCAATCAGCCCCAGCATTTT.

J is TRBJ1-5 and V is TRBV6-9, with D unresolved. Per the germline V gene, CDR1 is MNHGY and CDR2 is SVAAGI. The V end was cut by 4 bases, the J end by 4 bases, with 14 bases between. This CDR3 contains 15 residues. The CDR3 here is CASSLKASGNQPQHF. Written as DNA, the CDR3 is TGTGCCAGCAGTTTGAAGGCTTCGGGGAATCAGCCCCAGCATTTT.

This clonotype was seen more than once but under ten times. The rearrangement links TRBV11-1 to TRBJ2-7; no firm D call. Germline loops: CDR1 SGHAT, CDR2 FQDESV (reference sequence). V dropped 6 bases and J dropped 4 bases, with 19 bases sitting between them. This CDR3 spans 15 amino acids. The chain's CDR3 is CASSSRLDSRYEQYF. The CDR3 DNA sequence: TGTGCCAGCAGTTCTCGGCTGGATTCACGATACGAGCAGTACTTC.

This chain joins TRBV29-1 and TRBJ2-3; 12 bases are shared with TRBD2. There are 16 residues in the CDR3. The germline V gene encodes CDR1 SQVTM and CDR2 ANQGSEA. After removal of 5 bases from V and 5 bases from J, the junction contained 11 bases not matched to a gene. CDR3 in DNA: TGCAGCGTTCCAATCGGACTAGCGGGATTAAGAGATACGCAGTATTTT. Its protein is CSVPIGLAGLRDTQYF.

The table lists this clonotype with many counts. The chain uses TRBV14 and TRBJ1-2; no definite D call. V was shortened by 1 base and J by 4 bases, with 13 bases between the two germline ends. This CDR3 region has 15 residues. CDR1 and CDR2 from the germline V gene are SGHDN and FVKESK. The CDR3 DNA follows: TGTGCCAGCAGCCAAGGACTGCGTGACATCTATGGCTACACCTTC. This sequence encodes CASSQGLRDIYGYTF.

In nucleotides, the CDR3 is TGTGCCACCAGTGAGTCGGGACCCTTCAGGGGAAACACCATATATTTT. Translated, it gives CATSESGPFRGNTIYF. This chain connects TRBV24-1 to TRBJ1-3; D may be TRBD1 (5 bases). CDR1 is KGHDR, CDR2 SFDVKD, per germline. The V gene lost 4 bases and the J gene lost 4 bases, with 16 bases spanning the gap. CDR3 size: 16 residues.

This sequence joins TRBV6-1 and TRBJ1-2, with D possibly TRBD1 on 5 matching bases. CDR1 and CDR2 from the germline V gene are MNHNS and SASEGT. This CDR3 spans 15 amino acids. V was pared by 9 bases and J by 5 bases, with 22 bases between. This CDR3 reads CASNQGLLTMYGYTF. Here the CDR3 DNA reads TGTGCCAGTAACCAGGGACTACTAACAATGTATGGCTACACCTTC.